What follows are 25 T cell receptor beta chains derived from one specimen sequenced in a study of CD8 T cells in Susac syndrome. RNA was extracted with the RNeasy kit, and a quantity of about 0.45 to 1 ug was reverse transcribed using random hexamers. TCRdb used MiXCR to reprocess the immunoSEQ multiplex PCR reads, holding one entry per CDR3 protein. This sample has more than 150,000 distinct CDR3 sequences, with roughly 95% found just once. The sample consisted of CD8+ T cells from PBMCs. These TCRs come from a human donor with multiple sclerosis.

V gene TRBV20-1 combines with J gene TRBJ2-7; D is unclear. The CDR3 is made up of 11 amino acids. The germline V gene encodes CDR1 DFQATT and CDR2 SNEGSKA (reference sequence). V shed 6 bases and J shed 6 bases, with 12 bases lying between them. CDR3 sequence (DNA): TGCAGTGCCCCTGGCGCGGTCGAGCAGTACTTC. This codes for CSAPGAVEQYF.

This clonotype was seen only once. V usage is TRBV6-1 and J usage is TRBJ1-2; maybe TRBD1 (6 bases). Trimming removed 1 base at V and 7 bases at J, with 13 bases between. This CDR3 has 14 residues. Germline CDR1 is MNHNS and CDR2 is SASEGT. CDR3 residues: CASSEGRGSLGYTF. DNA for the CDR3: TGTGCCAGCAGTGAAGGCAGGGGCTCTCTTGGCTACACCTTC.

J is TRBJ2-7 and V is TRBV7-9, with D possibly being TRBD1 (6 bases). V was pared by 4 bases and J by 3 bases, with 10 bases between. Germline CDR1 is SEHNR and CDR2 is FQNEAQ (reference sequence). CDR3 length: 13 amino acids. CDR3 sequence: CASSSGTFYEQYF. The CDR3 bases are TGTGCCAGCAGCTCCGGGACATTCTACGAGCAGTACTTC.

The CDR3 region has the DNA TGCGCCAGCAGCCAAGATAAGGGCGGAGGCAATGAGCAGTTCTTC. Amino acid sequence: CASSQDKGGGNEQFF. This chain links TRBV4-1 with TRBJ2-1; maybe TRBD2 (5 bases). Trimming removed 0 bases from V and 6 bases from J, with 12 bases in between. Germline lookup yields CDR1 MGHRA and CDR2 YSYEKL. The CDR3 totals 15 residues.

The chain combines TRBV7-9 with TRBJ2-7; 11 bases match TRBD2. Germline CDR1 is SEHNR and CDR2 is FQNEAQ (reference sequence). This CDR3 is 15 amino acids long. V was pared by 5 bases and J by 3 bases, with 6 bases of the junction left unmatched. The CDR3 DNA is TGTGCCAGCAGCATTCTACTAGCGGGGGACTACGAGCAGTACTTC. Translated, it gives CASSILLAGDYEQYF.

This clonotype was found once. The chain uses TRBV7-9 and TRBJ2-3, with 14 bases fitting TRBD2. From germline, CDR1 is SEHNR and CDR2 FQNEAQ (reference sequence). The ends lost 5 bases at V and 4 bases at J; junction bases unmatched: 8. The CDR3 is 17 amino acids. CDR3 DNA sequence: TGTGCCAGCAGCCCGACTAGCGGGGGGGCATCTCCAGATACGCAGTATTTT. Residues: CASSPTSGGASPDTQYF. Full variable domain (remainder filled in from reference TRBV7-9 and TRBJ2-3): DTGVSQNPRHKITKRGQNVTFRCDPISEHNRLYWYRQTLGQGPEFLTYFQNEAQLEKSRLLSDRFSAERPKGSFSTLEIQRTEQGDSAMYLCASSPTSGGASPDTQYFGPGTRLTVL.

The chain has TRBV5-4 and TRBJ2-1, with D hard to call. CDR3 length: 12 residues. Trimming took 3 bases from V and 12 from J, leaving 13 bases between them. Per the germline V gene, CDR1 is SGHNT and CDR2 is YYREEE (reference sequence). The CDR3 reads CASSSMGRAQFF. Here the CDR3 DNA reads TGTGCCAGCAGCTCCATGGGCCGGGCGCAGTTCTTC.

The chain joins TRBV3-1 to TRBJ2-3; D gene uncertain. Germline V gene lookup returns CDR1 LGHDT and CDR2 YNNKEL (reference sequence). V was shortened by 0 bases and J by 0 bases, with 10 bases between the two germline ends. The CDR3 extends over 16 amino acids. DNA of the CDR3: TGTGCCAGCAGCCAAGACGGCGGAACTAGCACAGATACGCAGTATTTT. It encodes CASSQDGGTSTDTQYF.

The sample holds one count of this clonotype. This chain connects TRBV29-1 to TRBJ1-2; D remains unclear. Germline CDR1 reads SQVTM; CDR2 reads ANQGSEA. The CDR3 is 15 residues long. The V end lost 0 bases, the J end lost 1 base, and 12 bases lay between the germline ends. DNA of the CDR3: TGCAGCGTTGAAGATCTGCGGGTCCTTAACTATGGCTACACCTTC. Its protein product is CSVEDLRVLNYGYTF. Drawing the rest from reference TRBV29-1 and TRBJ1-2, the complete variable domain is SAVISQKPSRDICQRGTSLTIQCQVDSQVTMMFWYRQQPGQSLTLIATANQGSEATYESGFVIDKFPISRPNLTFSTLTVSNMSPEDSSIYLCSVEDLRVLNYGYTFGSGTRLTVV.

This clonotype was counted once. The chain is built from TRBV7-6 and TRBJ2-1; D remains unclear. Germline V gene lookup returns CDR1 SGHVS and CDR2 FNYEAQ. The CDR3 covers 11 residues. V dropped 5 bases and J dropped 7 bases, with 6 bases sitting between them. CDR3 region: CASSEGNEQFF. CDR3 DNA: TGTGCCAGCAGCGAAGGTAATGAGCAGTTCTTC.

The V gene is TRBV20-1, the J gene TRBJ1-1; perhaps TRBD1 as D (5 bases). Between the trimmed V and J ends, which lost 4 bases and 4 bases, there was a span of 7 bases. The CDR3 contains 11 residues. The germline gives CDR1 DFQATT, CDR2 SNEGSKA (reference sequence). CDR3 protein: CSATGGTEAFF. The CDR3 nucleotides read TGCAGTGCTACGGGGGGCACTGAAGCTTTCTTT.

The chain has TRBV11-2 and TRBJ2-7; D remains ambiguous. Trimming pared 8 bases from V and 3 bases from J, leaving 8 bases between. Germline V gives CDR1 SGHAT, CDR2 FQNNGV. This CDR3 comprises 11 residues. The CDR3 bases are TGTGCCAGCGGTCAAATCTACGAGCAGTACTTC. It specifies CASGQIYEQYF.

The chain carries TRBV12-5 and TRBJ2-3; D is undetermined. V lost 4 bases, J lost 0 bases, and 5 bases lay in between. Per germline, CDR1 LGHNT and CDR2 FRNRAP. The CDR3 consists of 13 residues. The CDR3 bases are TGTGCTAGTGGTTCCACGAGCACAGATACGCAGTATTTT. Translation: CASGSTSTDTQYF.

This clonotype occurred a few times. The chain is built from TRBV30 and TRBJ2-1; D may be TRBD1 or TRBD2 (5 bases each). The germline CDR1 and CDR2 sequences are GTSNPN and SVGIG (reference sequence). The CDR3 runs to 12 residues. V gave up 1 base and J gave up 10 bases, with 11 bases separating them. Here the CDR3 reads CAWSGDRGEQFF. CDR3 nucleotides: TGTGCCTGGAGTGGCGATCGGGGCGAGCAGTTCTTC.

The chain combines TRBV30 with TRBJ2-1, with TRBD2 matching 9 bases. Trimming at V came to 5 bases and at J to 2 bases, leaving 7 bases not matched to a gene. CDR3 size: 15 residues. The germline CDR1 and CDR2 sequences are GTSNPN and SVGIG (reference sequence). CDR3 in DNA: TGTGCCTGGGACACCGGCGGGGGGGCCTACAATGAGCAGTTCTTC. This sequence encodes CAWDTGGGAYNEQFF.

This clonotype showed up just once. The chain carries TRBV20-1 and TRBJ2-7, with D possibly matching TRBD1 (6 bases). Between the trimmed V and J ends, which lost 3 bases and 3 bases, there was a span of 12 bases. Germline CDR1 DFQATT, CDR2 SNEGSKA (reference sequence). CDR3 size: 13 residues. CDR3 nucleotides: TGCAGTGCTAGTAACAGGGAGAGCTACGAGCAGTACTTC. Its protein is CSASNRESYEQYF.

The gene calls are TRBV19 and TRBJ2-1; D not resolved. Germline V gene sequence: CDR1 LNHDA, CDR2 SQIVND (reference sequence). With 5 bases removed from V and 9 bases from J, the gap between germline ends came to 14 bases. The CDR3 length is 13 residues. The chain's CDR3 is CASSSLWLSEQFF. Written as DNA, the CDR3 is TGTGCCAGTAGTTCCCTTTGGCTGAGTGAGCAGTTCTTC.

The rearrangement joins TRBV3-1 to TRBJ2-5, with 8 bases aligning to TRBD2. The V and J ends lost 1 base and 4 bases, in that order; junction bases with no gene match: 8. The CDR3 has 16 amino acids. CDR1 and CDR2 from the germline V gene are LGHDT and YNNKEL (reference sequence). The CDR3 coding sequence is TGTGCCAGCAGCCAAGGCCTAGCGGGTGATGGAGAGACCCAGTACTTC. This translates into CASSQGLAGDGETQYF.

The J gene is TRBJ1-2, the V gene TRBV9, with D unclear. This CDR3 is built from 13 residues. From germline, CDR1 is SGDLS and CDR2 YYNGEE. V lost 0 bases to trimming and J lost 8 bases, with 11 bases between them. CDR3 region: CASSVVGGNGYTF. The CDR3 coding sequence is TGTGCCAGCAGCGTAGTGGGAGGGAACGGCTACACCTTC.

J is TRBJ2-7 and V is TRBV7-9; 7 bases match TRBD1. Germline V CDR1 and CDR2: SEHNR, FQNEAQ (reference sequence). The CDR3 is 14 residues long. V was pared by 6 bases and J by 3 bases, with 8 bases of the junction left unmatched. CDR3 DNA sequence: TGTGCCAGCAGGCAGACAGGGCCTTACTACGAGCAGTACTTC. Its protein is CASRQTGPYYEQYF.

The chain has TRBV13 and TRBJ1-3; no reliable D call. This CDR3 spans 12 amino acids. CDR1 is PRHDT and CDR2 is FYEKMQ in the germline V gene (reference sequence). V lost 9 bases to trimming and J lost 0 bases, with 6 bases between them. The CDR3 nucleotides are TGTGCCAGTGCCCCCTCTGGAAACACCATATATTTT. Residues: CASAPSGNTIYF.

V gene TRBV5-4 combines with J gene TRBJ1-1; D is uncertain. The CDR3 is 15 residues long. Germline values: CDR1 SGHNT, CDR2 YYREEE (reference sequence). With 0 bases removed from V and 0 bases from J, the gap between germline ends came to 9 bases. DNA for the CDR3: TGTGCCAGCAGCTTGGCCGCAGGAATGAACACTGAAGCTTTCTTT. This encodes CASSLAAGMNTEAFF.

This chain uses TRBV5-1 with TRBJ1-6; D might be TRBD1 (6 bases). Germline CDR1 is SGHRS and CDR2 is YFSETQ. The ends were cut back, 0 bases at V and 5 bases at J, with 9 bases in the middle. The CDR3 is 15 residues long. CDR3 sequence: CASSLVGGHNSPLHF. CDR3 DNA: TGCGCCAGCAGCTTGGTTGGGGGCCATAATTCACCCCTCCACTTT.

The CDR3 DNA follows: TGCGCCAGCAGCAGACAGGGGGCCAACGGGGAGCTGTTTTTT. This encodes CASSRQGANGELFF. The V gene is TRBV5-1, the J gene TRBJ2-2; 10 nucleotides align to TRBD1. The germline V gene has CDR1 SGHRS and CDR2 YFSETQ. The CDR3 sequence is 14 residues long. The V gene end was trimmed by 4 bases and the J gene end by 7 bases; junction bases not matched to a gene: 4.

The chain recombines TRBV5-6 with TRBJ1-6, with 8 bases fitting TRBD1. This CDR3 has 15 residues. V shed 2 bases and J 7 bases; nucleotides not matched to a gene: 5. Per the germline V gene, CDR1 is SGHDT and CDR2 is YYEEEE. CDR3: CASSFEDRVNSPLHF. In DNA form, the CDR3 reads TGTGCCAGCAGCTTTGAGGACAGGGTGAATTCACCCCTCCACTTT.